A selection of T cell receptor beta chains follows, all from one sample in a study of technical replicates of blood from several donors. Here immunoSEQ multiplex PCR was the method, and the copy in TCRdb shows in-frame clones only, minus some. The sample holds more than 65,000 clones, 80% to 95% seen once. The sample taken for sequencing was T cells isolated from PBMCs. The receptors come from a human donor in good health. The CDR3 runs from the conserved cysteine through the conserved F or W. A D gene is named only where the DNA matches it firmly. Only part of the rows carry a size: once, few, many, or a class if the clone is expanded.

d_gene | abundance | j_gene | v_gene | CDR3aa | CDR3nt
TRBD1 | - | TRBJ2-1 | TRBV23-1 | CASSPGTGGANEQFF | TGCGCCAGCAGCCCCGGGACAGGGGGCGCGAATGAGCAGTTCTTC
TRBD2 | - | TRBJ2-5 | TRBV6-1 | CASSESIAGGIETQYF | TGTGCCAGCAGTGAATCAATAGCGGGAGGAATTGAGACCCAGTACTTC
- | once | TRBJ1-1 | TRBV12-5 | CASGLDRGLNTEAFF | TGTGCTAGTGGTTTGGACCGGGGTCTAAACACTGAAGCTTTCTTT
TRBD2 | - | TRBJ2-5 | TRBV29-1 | CSVGKASGNQETQYF | TGCAGCGTTGGGAAGGCTAGCGGGAACCAAGAGACCCAGTACTTC
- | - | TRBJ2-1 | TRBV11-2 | CASSLYPPREIEYEQFF | TGTGCCAGCAGCTTATATCCTCCTCGGGAGATTGAGTATGAGCAGTTCTTC
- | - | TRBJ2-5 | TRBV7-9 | CASSPRGELGETQYF | TGTGCCAGCAGCCCCCGTGGAGAGCTGGGAGAGACCCAGTACTTC
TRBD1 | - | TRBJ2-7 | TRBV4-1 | CASSQETGVFVEQYF | TGCGCCAGCAGCCAGGAGACAGGGGTCTTCGTAGAGCAGTACTTC
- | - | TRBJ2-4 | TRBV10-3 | CAIQGHKPGNIQYF | TGTGCCATCCAAGGACATAAGCCGGGAAACATTCAGTACTTC
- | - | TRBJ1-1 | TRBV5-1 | CASSGTRGDVARPFF | TGCGCCAGCAGCGGGACCCGGGGGGACGTCGCCCGGCCTTTCTTT
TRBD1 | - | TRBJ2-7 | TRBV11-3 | CASSMGQGFFHEQYF | TGTGCCAGCAGCATGGGACAGGGGTTTTTCCACGAGCAGTACTTC
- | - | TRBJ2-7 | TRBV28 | CASNLGPDYEQYF | TGTGCCAGCAATTTGGGCCCCGACTACGAGCAGTACTTC
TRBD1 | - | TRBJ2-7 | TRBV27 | CASSLSDRGVYEQYF | TGTGCCAGCAGTTTATCGGACAGGGGTGTATACGAGCAGTACTTC
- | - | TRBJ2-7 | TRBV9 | CASSETAGLTYEQYF | TGTGCCAGCAGCGAGACGGCGGGGCTCACCTACGAGCAGTACTTC
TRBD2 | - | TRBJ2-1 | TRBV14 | CASSQDLAGEAEQFF | TGTGCCAGCAGCCAAGACCTAGCGGGAGAAGCTGAGCAGTTCTTC
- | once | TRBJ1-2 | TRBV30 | CAWSTDLSGYTF | TGTGCCTGGAGTACAGATTTGAGTGGCTACACCTTC
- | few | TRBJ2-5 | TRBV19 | CASNRAGETQYF | TGTGCCAGTAACAGGGCAGGGGAGACCCAGTACTTC
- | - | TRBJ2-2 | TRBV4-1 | CASSQGGIGELFF | TGCGCCAGCAGCCAGGGCGGGATCGGGGAGCTGTTTTTT
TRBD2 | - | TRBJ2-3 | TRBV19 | CASSAWTSGRAGDTQYF | TGTGCCAGTAGTGCCTGGACTAGCGGGAGGGCCGGGGATACGCAGTATTTT
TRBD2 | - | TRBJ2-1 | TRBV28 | CASSSEGLAGRDEQFF | TGTGCCAGCAGTTCCGAGGGACTAGCGGGCCGGGATGAGCAGTTCTTC
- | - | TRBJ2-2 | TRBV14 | CASSQRFAPTNTGELFF | TGTGCCAGCAGCCAACGCTTCGCACCTACGAACACCGGGGAGCTGTTTTTT
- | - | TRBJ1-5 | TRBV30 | CAWSRGRTRYSNQPQHF | TGTGCCTGGAGTCGCGGAAGGACTCGGTATAGCAATCAGCCCCAGCATTTT
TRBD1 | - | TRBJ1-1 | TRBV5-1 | CASAQGVNTEAFF | TGCGCCAGCGCCCAGGGGGTGAACACTGAAGCTTTCTTT
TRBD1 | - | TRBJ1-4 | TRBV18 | CASSSSGTEKKLFF | TGTGCCAGCTCTTCTTCCGGGACAGAGAAAAAACTGTTTTTT
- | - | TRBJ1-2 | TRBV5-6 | CASSLLDMKNYGYTF | TGTGCCAGCAGCTTGTTGGACATGAAAAACTATGGCTACACCTTC
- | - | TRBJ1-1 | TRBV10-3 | CAIRTSSNTEAFF | TGTGCCATCAGAACAAGTTCGAACACTGAAGCTTTCTTT
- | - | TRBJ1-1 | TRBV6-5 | CASSYWDAGAYTEAFF | TGTGCCAGCAGTTACTGGGATGCAGGGGCCTACACTGAAGCTTTCTTT
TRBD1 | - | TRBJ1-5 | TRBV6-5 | CASRLTGGSNQPQHF | TGTGCCAGCAGATTAACAGGGGGAAGTAATCAGCCCCAGCATTTT